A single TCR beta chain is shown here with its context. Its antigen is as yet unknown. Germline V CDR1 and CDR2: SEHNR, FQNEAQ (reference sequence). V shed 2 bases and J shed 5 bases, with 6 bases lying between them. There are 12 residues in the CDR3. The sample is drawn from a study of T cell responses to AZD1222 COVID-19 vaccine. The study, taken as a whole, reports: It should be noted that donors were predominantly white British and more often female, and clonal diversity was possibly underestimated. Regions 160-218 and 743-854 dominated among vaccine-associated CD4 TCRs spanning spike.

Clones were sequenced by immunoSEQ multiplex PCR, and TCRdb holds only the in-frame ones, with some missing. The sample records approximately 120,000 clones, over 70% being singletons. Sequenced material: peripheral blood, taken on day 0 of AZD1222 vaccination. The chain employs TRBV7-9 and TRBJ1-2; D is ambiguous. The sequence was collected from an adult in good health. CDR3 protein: CASSLTVYGYTF. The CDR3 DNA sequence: TGTGCCAGCAGCTTAACGGTATATGGCTACACCTTC.